These 10 T cell receptor beta chains were sequenced from one sample in a study of blood T cell repertoires in COVID-19. Sequencing was performed with immunoSEQ multiplex PCR; in TCRdb, only in-frame clones are kept and a portion is missing. The data hold around 70,000 clones, with 80% to 95% observed a single time. The sample was peripheral blood. The receptor set was obtained from a woman aged 60-70 years with active COVID-19.

The chain is built from TRBV3-1 (or the pseudogene TRBV3-2) and TRBJ2-1; D might be TRBD1 (6 bases). The V gene's germline CDR1 is LGHDT and CDR2 YNNKEL (reference sequence). The CDR3 consists of 13 residues. Trimming took off 4 bases at V and 7 bases at J, with 11 bases between the two ends. The CDR3 region is CASSPNRVNEQFF. CDR3 bases: TGTGCCAGCAGCCCAAACAGGGTTAATGAGCAGTTCTTC.

This sequence joins TRBV30 and TRBJ2-5, with 11 positions matching TRBD1. The CDR3 length is 15 residues. The germline V gene has CDR1 GTSNPN and CDR2 SVGIG (reference sequence). The V gene end was trimmed by 0 bases and the J gene end by 4 bases; junction bases not matched to a gene: 4. CDR3 in amino acids: CAWSVRTGGRETQYF. The CDR3 bases are TGTGCCTGGAGTGTTCGGACAGGGGGCAGAGAGACCCAGTACTTC.

This clone was seen just once. The chain is built from TRBV10-3 and TRBJ2-7, with TRBD1 matching over 11 bases. The ends lost 3 bases at V and 3 bases at J; junction bases unmatched: 10. The CDR3 consists of 17 residues. CDR1 is ENHRY and CDR2 is SYGVKD in the germline V gene. This CDR3 reads CAISDPGTGGPVYEQYF. The CDR3 coding sequence is TGTGCCATCAGTGACCCCGGGACAGGGGGACCGGTCTACGAGCAGTACTTC.

The genes are TRBV28 and TRBJ1-3, with 8 bases fitting TRBD1. Germline V gives CDR1 MDHEN, CDR2 SYDVKM. V was clipped by 4 bases and J by 2 bases; unmatched bases: 7. The CDR3 length is 16 residues. This chain's CDR3 is CASSSTGGKPGNTIYF. The CDR3 DNA is TGTGCCAGCAGTTCTACAGGGGGGAAGCCTGGAAACACCATATATTTT.

The chain carries TRBV5-1 and TRBJ2-7; D not certain. Trimming cost V 4 bases and J 3 bases, with 20 bases left between them. This CDR3 has 16 residues. The V gene's germline CDR1 is SGHRS and CDR2 YFSETQ. CDR3 region: CASSETLQGLGYEQYF. For the CDR3, the DNA is TGCGCCAGCAGCGAGACTCTACAAGGATTGGGCTACGAGCAGTACTTC.

The sample holds one count of this clone. The rearrangement uses TRBV18 and TRBJ2-7, with 8 nucleotides matching TRBD1. Germline CDR1 reads KGHSH; CDR2 reads LQKENI. The CDR3 is 14 amino acids. V shed 3 bases and J 1 base; nucleotides not matched to a gene: 2. CDR3 DNA sequence: TGTGCCAGCTCACCCGGGACAGGTTCCTACGAGCAGTACTTC. Protein product: CASSPGTGSYEQYF.

V usage is TRBV15 and J usage is TRBJ1-1; D is undetermined. Germline V gene data show CDR1 as LNHNV and CDR2 as YYDKDF (reference sequence). Trimming shortened V by 0 bases and J by 6 bases, and 11 bases separated the two germline ends. There are 14 residues in the CDR3. CDR3 nucleotide sequence: TGTGCCACCAGCAGAGATCTCGGGGTAGCTGAAGCTTTCTTT. Amino acid sequence: CATSRDLGVAEAFF.

This sequence joins TRBV9 and TRBJ2-1; 10 nucleotides match TRBD2. Unmatched junction bases numbered 6, after V lost 4 bases and J lost 8 bases. The CDR3 consists of 14 residues. Germline V lookup: CDR1 SGDLS, CDR2 YYNGEE. The CDR3 DNA reads TGTGCCAGCAGCCGGCTAGCGGGAGCTTATGAGCAGTTCTTC. Protein: CASSRLAGAYEQFF.

This chain uses TRBV4-2 with TRBJ1-1; TRBD1 is a possible D gene (5 bases). The CDR3 loop spans 16 amino acids. The V end lost 6 bases, the J end lost 1 base, and 18 bases lay between the germline ends. The germline V gene has CDR1 LGHNA and CDR2 YNFKEQ. This CDR3 is CASSRGGGNQNTEAFF. CDR3 sequence (DNA): TGTGCCAGCAGTCGAGGCGGGGGAAATCAGAACACTGAAGCTTTCTTT.

The rearrangement links TRBV4-1 to TRBJ2-1; 9 bases map to TRBD1. The junction had 12 bases not matched to a gene; V was cut back by 5 bases and J by 10 bases. The CDR3 has 15 amino acids. From germline, CDR1 is MGHRA and CDR2 YSYEKL. CDR3 in amino acids: CASSGPGQGHPEQFF. For the CDR3, the DNA is TGCGCCAGCAGCGGGCCGGGACAGGGACACCCGGAGCAGTTCTTC.